This T cell receptor beta chain was identified during a study of cytomegalovirus exposure and HLA in healthy donors. Deletions cut 4 bases from V and 6 bases from J, with 15 bases between. Germline CDR1 reads SNHLY; CDR2 reads FYNNEI. The CDR3 totals 15 residues. A multiplex PCR was run with 60 Vbeta primers and 13 Jbeta primers. TCRdb's copy holds only in-frame clones and misses some; the assay was immunoSEQ multiplex PCR. The sample lists over 140,000 clones; roughly 79% were seen once. The chain links TRBV2 to TRBJ2-2; tentatively, D is TRBD2 (5 bases). The sequencing sample was made of PBMCs. This receptor was taken from a man under 40 in good health and CMV-seropositive. The chain's CDR3 is CASSGTETKPGELFF. Here the CDR3 DNA reads TGTGCCAGCAGTGGGACTGAAACTAAACCCGGGGAGCTGTTTTTT.